Listed below are T cell receptor beta chains from one sample, sequenced in a study of T cells after yellow fever vaccination. A single record per CDR3 protein comes from TCRdb applying MiXCR to the 5' RACE reads. Of some 120,000 distinct CDR3 sequences in the sample, roughly 9% were seen once. The specimen was CD8+ T cells sorted from PBMCs, collected on the day of the yellow fever booster vaccination. These receptors all stem from a man in his late teens or twenties who received the YFV17D yellow fever vaccine. Each CDR3 is given with its conserved first and last residue. The order of the fields is J gene, D gene, clone size, V gene, CDR3 DNA, CDR3 protein. A D gene is named only where the DNA matches it firmly. Only part of the rows carry a size: once, few, many, or a class if the clone is expanded.

TRBJ1-5 NA many TRBV5-1 TGCGCCAGCAGCTTGGCGGGTGCTTGGAATCAGCCCCAGCATTTT CASSLAGAWNQPQHF
TRBJ2-3 TRBD2 NA TRBV6-2/TRBV6-3 TGTGCCAGCAGCCTGAGCGGGGGGCTAGATACGCAGTATTTT CASSLSGGLDTQYF
TRBJ1-5 NA few TRBV19 TGTGCCAGTAGTATAGGAGACGGCCGATATGGAAATCAGCCCCAGCATTTT CASSIGDGRYGNQPQHF
TRBJ2-7 NA few TRBV2 TGTGCCAGCAATTTCGACAGGAAAGGGGGCTACGAGCAGTACTTC CASNFDRKGGYEQYF
TRBJ1-4 NA NA TRBV7-9 TGTGCCAGCAGCCCTAACGGTGAAAAACTGTTTTTT CASSPNGEKLFF
TRBJ2-1 TRBD2 many TRBV18 TGTGCCAGCTCCCGGACTAGCGGGGGTGAGACGGATGAGCAGTTCTTC CASSRTSGGETDEQFF
TRBJ2-7 NA few TRBV14 TGTGCCAGCAGCCACCTAGCTGTCGCCTACGAGCAGTACTTC CASSHLAVAYEQYF
TRBJ1-1 NA few TRBV7-8 TGTGCCAGCAGCTTAGTGGGGCTCGGTAGTACTGAAGCTTTCTTT CASSLVGLGSTEAFF
TRBJ1-1 NA NA TRBV6-1 TGTGCCAGCAGTGGGTGGGGCGGAAACACTGAAGCTTTCTTT CASSGWGGNTEAFF
TRBJ2-2 NA few TRBV20-1 TGCAGTGCTAGAGATCTGGGGGGGGAGCTGTTTTTT CSARDLGGELFF
TRBJ2-7 NA few TRBV12-5 TGTGCTAGTGGTTCGTCTGACAGGTCCTACGAGCAGTACTTC CASGSSDRSYEQYF
TRBJ2-7 NA few TRBV12-3/TRBV12-4 TGTGCCAGCAGTTTGGGGGGGACAGGCACCTACGAGCAGTACTTC CASSLGGTGTYEQYF
TRBJ1-6 NA NA TRBV6-5 TGTGCCAGCAAGGAATTAAACGGGAATTCACCCCTCCACTTT CASKELNGNSPLHF
TRBJ2-1 NA NA TRBV4-1 TGCGCCAGCAGCCAAGGGGTCGGGGACCCACCCATGGAGCAGTTCTTC CASSQGVGDPPMEQFF
TRBJ2-5 NA few TRBV9 TGTGCCAGCAGCGTTACACCGACTAGGGCGGATCAAGAGACCCAGTACTTC CASSVTPTRADQETQYF
TRBJ2-1 TRBD2 many TRBV27 TGTGCCAGCAGTTTGACTAGCGGGGGTTACAATGAGCAGTTCTTC CASSLTSGGYNEQFF
TRBJ2-1 NA NA TRBV13 TGTGCCAGCAGCCCCCGAATCGGTGAGCAGTTCTTC CASSPRIGEQFF
TRBJ2-1 TRBD2 NA TRBV29-1 TGCAGCGTTGGAGCGGGGGGGAGGTCGTATGAGCAGTTCTTC CSVGAGGRSYEQFF
TRBJ1-2 NA NA TRBV20-1 TGCAGTGCTAGAGATCCGGGGTTTGGCTATGGCTACACCTTC CSARDPGFGYGYTF
TRBJ2-2 TRBD2 few TRBV5-5 TGTGCCAGTAAGGAGGGGACTAGCCCAAACACCGGGGAGCTGTTTTTT CASKEGTSPNTGELFF
TRBJ1-4 NA many TRBV12-3/TRBV12-4 TGTGCCAGCAGCCCATCCCGCGATGAGGGAGGGAATGAAAAACTGTTTTTT CASSPSRDEGGNEKLFF
TRBJ2-3 TRBD2 few TRBV7-9 TGTGCCAGCAGCTTCCCTCGACTAGCCACCCCCACAGATACGCAGTATTTT CASSFPRLATPTDTQYF